The clone carrying this T cell receptor (beta chain) was seen only once. Antigen specificity is unknown. This sample is part of a study of shared clonotypes between healthy human individuals. This CDR3 spans 15 amino acids. Unmatched junction bases numbered 10, after V lost 3 bases and J lost 5 bases. Per germline, CDR1 SGDLS and CDR2 YYNGEE. General study points: Among donors, clonotype sharing was expected to be affected by sequencing depth. Non-shared clonotypes had lower generation probabilities than clonotypes shared by all four sorted-subset donors.

TCRdb's copy holds only in-frame clones and misses some; the assay was immunoSEQ multiplex PCR. Here the sample spans some 700,000 clones, about nine tenths being singletons. Sample: memory CD8+ T cells from PBMCs. As for subset: CD45RO+ cells pooled with CCR7-negative TemRA cells. This chain joins TRBV9 and TRBJ2-5; 7 bases map to TRBD1. The TCR was taken from a young man in good health. Some clones in this sample may be carry-over from other donors' samples. This CDR3 is CASSADDRVRETQYF. The CDR3 DNA sequence: TGTGCCAGCAGCGCCGATGACAGGGTGCGGGAGACCCAGTACTTC.